The present TCR beta chain was sequenced within a study of CD8 T cells in Susac syndrome. Sequencing targeted TCR beta in blood CD8+ and CD4+ T cells. Patients with stable or active relapsing-remitting disease, all of them treatment-naive, made up the multiple sclerosis controls. TEMRA cells underwent FACS enrichment and CD8+ and CD4+ T cells underwent negative isolation. When the RNA was reverse transcribed, random hexamers were used with an input of about 0.5 to 1 ug. TCR beta CDR3 was amplified by immunoSEQ multiplex PCR. This amplification extended across 54 Vbeta and 13 Jbeta segments. TCRdb reprocessed the immunoSEQ multiplex PCR reads via MiXCR and lists one record per CDR3 protein. Here the sample spans more than 200,000 distinct CDR3 sequences, 80% to 95% being singletons. The J segment lost 4 bases and the V segment lost 7 bases, leaving 9 bases of the junction unmatched. The CDR3 runs 16 residues.

The chain has TRBV12-3 or TRBV12-4 and TRBJ1-3; 11 bases are a match to TRBD1. Sequenced sample: CD8+ T cells from PBMCs. This sequence originates from a human donor with multiple sclerosis. CDR3 nucleotides: TGTGCCAGCACCACTGGACAGGGGGCGTACGGAAACACCATATATTTT. Amino acids: CASTTGQGAYGNTIYF.